Below, one T cell receptor (beta chain) is given with its context. The antigen remains unidentified. This may be a read error: a much more frequent sequence differs by one nucleotide. These data are taken from a study of molecular identifiers for immune sequencing clone quantification. Libraries of bulk TCR were made by previously described methods (with listed TCR primers). TCRdb reprocessed the PCR reads via MiXCR and lists one record per CDR3 protein. Of over 600,000 distinct CDR3 sequences in the sample, 20% were seen once. The study's findings and limits: Under 1% of molecules in naive cells, but over 97% of effector molecules, belonged to clones above 20 RNA copies. Identical TCR molecules can share a barcode, and this sharing could underestimate highly expanded clone sizes.

The CDR3 spans 14 residues. Germline V gene sequence: CDR1 SGHTA, CDR2 FQGNSA. V gave up 2 bases and J gave up 6 bases, with 11 bases separating them. The sequencing input was naive CD8+ T cells from blood, with Jurkat cell RNA spiked in. Sample subset: FACS-sorted CD8+CD4-CCR7+CD45RA+ naive T cells. The chain couples TRBV7-2 to TRBJ2-1; D possibly corresponds to TRBD2 (5 bases). This TCR derives from a human donor in good health. Some libraries in this study had Jurkat cell RNA spiked in. As DNA, the CDR3 is TGTGCCAGCAGCTTAAGCGGCTCTCTCAATGAGCAGTTCTTC. Translation: CASSLSGSLNEQFF.